The 18 T cell receptor beta chains below were found in one sample sequenced in a study of cytomegalovirus exposure and HLA in healthy donors. The PCR employed 60 Vbeta primers together with 13 Jbeta primers. The repertoire was sequenced with immunoSEQ multiplex PCR; TCRdb's copy has only in-frame clones and lacks some. The data hold around 130,000 clones, with around four fifths observed a single time. Sequenced sample: PBMCs. The receptors were gathered from a boy younger than 18 in good health and CMV-seronegative.

V and J are TRBV30 and TRBJ2-1; maybe TRBD2 (5 bases). V dropped 5 bases and J dropped 12 bases, with 20 bases sitting between them. There are 13 residues in the CDR3. CDR1 is GTSNPN, CDR2 SVGIG, per germline (reference sequence). CDR3: CAWGSHSGRGQFF. DNA of the CDR3: TGTGCCTGGGGTTCCCACAGCGGACGCGGGCAGTTCTTC.

The rearrangement links TRBV27 to TRBJ2-1; 10 nucleotides line up with TRBD2. V trimming: 10 bases; J trimming: 8 bases; junction bases outside the gene matches: 14. This CDR3 region has 15 residues. CDR1 is MNHEY, CDR2 SMNVEV, per germline (reference sequence). The CDR3 loop reads CATRRLAGVGDEQFF. In DNA form, the CDR3 reads TGTGCCACCAGGAGGCTAGCGGGAGTGGGCGATGAGCAGTTCTTC.

The chain couples TRBV2 to TRBJ2-5, with unresolved D. V was cut by 3 bases and J by 5 bases, with 10 bases left in between. In germline, CDR1 is SNHLY, CDR2 FYNNEI. The CDR3 covers 13 residues. CDR3 nucleotide sequence: TGTGCCAGCAGTGAGGTGGCGGCGGAGACCCAGTACTTC. Translating gives CASSEVAAETQYF.

The chain couples TRBV30 to TRBJ1-4; D gene ambiguous. Germline values: CDR1 GTSNPN, CDR2 SVGIG (reference sequence). The V end was cut by 2 bases, the J end by 5 bases, with 15 bases between. This CDR3 has 15 amino acids. CDR3 region: CAWSLRTAQNEKLFF. In DNA form, the CDR3 reads TGTGCCTGGAGTCTTCGGACTGCTCAAAATGAAAAACTGTTTTTT.

The V gene is TRBV30, the J gene TRBJ2-4, with 7 nucleotides matching TRBD2. CDR1 GTSNPN and CDR2 SVGIG come from the germline V gene (reference sequence). The length of the CDR3 is 11 residues. V gave up 3 bases and J gave up 7 bases; unmatched junction bases: 0. This CDR3 is CAWRGGNIQYF. In DNA form, the CDR3 reads TGTGCCTGGAGGGGAGGGAACATTCAGTACTTC.

The chain is built from TRBV2 and TRBJ1-3, with a tentative D call TRBD1 (5 bases). The germline V gene has CDR1 SNHLY and CDR2 FYNNEI. Trimming cost V 7 bases and J 1 base, with 17 bases left between them. CDR3 length equals 16 residues. The CDR3, as DNA: TGTGCCAGCACCCAGGAGGGGACTGGATCTGGAAACACCATATATTTT. It is translated as CASTQEGTGSGNTIYF.

V and J are TRBV7-9 and TRBJ2-5, with TRBD1 as a possible D gene (5 bases). This CDR3 contains 15 residues. Germline lookup yields CDR1 SEHNR and CDR2 FQNEAQ (reference sequence). The V end was cut by 5 bases, the J end by 1 base, with 14 bases between. CDR3 DNA: TGTGCCAGCAGCCCTAGGGGTCCGGTCCAAGAGACCCAGTACTTC. It yields the protein CASSPRGPVQETQYF.

This chain joins TRBV6-4 and TRBJ2-1; 8 nucleotides align to TRBD2. Germline CDR1 and CDR2: MRHNA and SNTAGT. This CDR3 region has 15 residues. V shed 3 bases and J 2 bases; nucleotides not matched to a gene: 3. The CDR3 reads CASSEREATYNEQFF. CDR3 sequence (DNA): TGTGCCAGCAGTGAGCGGGAGGCCACCTACAATGAGCAGTTCTTC.

This chain joins TRBV4-1 and TRBJ2-3; the match to TRBD1 covers 8 bases. This CDR3 contains 16 residues. The germline V gene encodes CDR1 MGHRA and CDR2 YSYEKL. Trimming removed 2 bases from V and 6 bases from J; junction bases left unmatched: 10. CDR3 DNA: TGCGCCAGCAGCCAACCGGCAGGACAGGGAGCCGATACGCAGTATTTT. This sequence encodes CASSQPAGQGADTQYF.

The CDR3: CASSLVAAADTQYF. The CDR3 DNA sequence: TGTGCCAGCAGCTTAGTCGCTGCGGCAGATACGCAGTATTTT. This rearrangement joins TRBV7-9 to TRBJ2-3; D is undetermined. CDR3 length: 14 residues. The ends were cut back, 1 base at V and 4 bases at J, with 9 bases in the middle. Germline loops: CDR1 SEHNR, CDR2 FQNEAQ (reference sequence).

This clone has a single count. This rearrangement joins TRBV11-2 to TRBJ2-7; 11 nucleotides agree with TRBD2. This CDR3 has 16 amino acids. Unmatched junction bases numbered 9, after V lost 5 bases and J lost 3 bases. The germline gives CDR1 SGHAT, CDR2 FQNNGV. The CDR3 nucleotides are TGTGCCAGCAGCCTCTCACCCGGACTAGCGGGCTACGAGCAGTACTTC. Encoded protein: CASSLSPGLAGYEQYF.

This chain uses TRBV30 with TRBJ2-1; a possible D gene is TRBD2 (5 bases). Germline CDR1 GTSNPN, CDR2 SVGIG (reference sequence). The CDR3 runs 13 residues. V lost 5 bases to trimming and J lost 5 bases, with 13 bases between them. The CDR3 region has the DNA TGTGCCTGGGATAGACTAACAAACAATGAGCAGTTCTTC. This codes for CAWDRLTNNEQFF.

The chain recombines TRBV7-2 with TRBJ2-2; D remains unclear. Germline V gene data show CDR1 as SGHTA and CDR2 as FQGNSA. The V gene lost 3 bases and the J gene lost 3 bases, with 11 bases spanning the gap. The CDR3 sequence is 15 residues long. In DNA form, the CDR3 reads TGTGCCAGCAGCTTTCGAGTTGTGGACACCGGGGAGCTGTTTTTT. Protein: CASSFRVVDTGELFF.

J is TRBJ2-1 and V is TRBV10-3, with TRBD2 matching 12 bases. The germline CDR1 and CDR2 sequences are ENHRY and SYGVKD. The trim removed 4 bases at V and 4 bases at J, leaving 5 bases unmatched. The CDR3 is 16 residues long. Here the CDR3 DNA reads TGTGCCATCAGTGCGACTAGCGGGAGTACTTACAATGAGCAGTTCTTC. This gives the protein CAISATSGSTYNEQFF.

This clone occurred once. This specimen includes other DNA sequences encoding the same CDR3. The V call is TRBV6-1, the J call TRBJ1-1; TRBD1 is a possible D gene (5 bases). The germline V gene encodes CDR1 MNHNS and CDR2 SASEGT. V shed 3 bases and J shed 5 bases, with 10 bases lying between them. This CDR3 has 13 residues. This CDR3 is CASSESGRTEAFF. The CDR3, as DNA: TGTGCCAGCAGTGAGTCAGGGCGGACTGAAGCTTTCTTT.

The V gene is TRBV30, the J gene TRBJ2-1; a weak D match, TRBD2 (5 bases). The CDR3 consists of 12 residues. Germline-derived CDR1 and CDR2 are GTSNPN and SVGIG (reference sequence). The V gene lost 7 bases and the J gene lost 3 bases, with 10 bases spanning the gap. CDR3 in amino acids: CALSGNYNEQFF. The CDR3 coding sequence is TGTGCCTTAAGCGGTAACTACAATGAGCAGTTCTTC.

The chain employs TRBV4-3 and TRBJ2-2; 7 bases agree with TRBD1. The ends lost 0 bases at V and 0 bases at J; junction bases unmatched: 4. In germline, CDR1 is LGHNA, CDR2 YSLEER. CDR3 length: 17 amino acids. The CDR3: CASSQEQGSANTGELFF. The DNA of the CDR3 is TGCGCCAGCAGCCAAGAACAGGGGTCAGCGAACACCGGGGAGCTGTTTTTT.

The table lists this clone with a count of one. The rearrangement links TRBV5-1 to TRBJ2-7; 10 bases match TRBD1. Germline V gene lookup returns CDR1 SGHRS and CDR2 YFSETQ. This CDR3 contains 15 residues. Trimming at V came to 4 bases and at J to 3 bases, leaving 7 bases not matched to a gene. The CDR3 spells CASSPGTGDGYEQYF. In nucleotides, the CDR3 is TGCGCCAGCAGCCCGGGGACAGGGGACGGCTACGAGCAGTACTTC.